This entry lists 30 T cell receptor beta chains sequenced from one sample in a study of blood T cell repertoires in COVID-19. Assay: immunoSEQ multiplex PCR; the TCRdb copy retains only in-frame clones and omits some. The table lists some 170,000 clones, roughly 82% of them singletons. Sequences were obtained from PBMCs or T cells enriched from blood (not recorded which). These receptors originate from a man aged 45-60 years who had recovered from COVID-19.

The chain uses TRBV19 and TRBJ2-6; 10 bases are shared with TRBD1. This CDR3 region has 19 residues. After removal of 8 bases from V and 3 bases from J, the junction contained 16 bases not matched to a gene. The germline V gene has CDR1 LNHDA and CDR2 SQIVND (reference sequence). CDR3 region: CASRIPAGTGEVGANVLTF. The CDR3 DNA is TGTGCCAGTCGAATTCCGGCCGGGACAGGGGAAGTTGGGGCCAACGTCCTGACTTTC. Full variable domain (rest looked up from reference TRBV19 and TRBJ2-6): DGGITQSPKYLFRKEGQNVTLSCEQNLNHDAMYWYRQDPGQGLRLIYYSQIVNDFQKGDIAEGYSVSREKKESFPLTVTSAQKNPTAFYLCASRIPAGTGEVGANVLTFGAGSRLTVL.

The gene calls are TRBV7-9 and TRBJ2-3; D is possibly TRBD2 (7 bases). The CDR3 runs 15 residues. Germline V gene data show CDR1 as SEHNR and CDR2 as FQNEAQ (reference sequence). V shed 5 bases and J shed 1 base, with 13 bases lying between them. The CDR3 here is CASSQPGGGTDTQYF. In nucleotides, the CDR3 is TGTGCCAGCAGCCAACCGGGGGGCGGCACAGATACGCAGTATTTT.

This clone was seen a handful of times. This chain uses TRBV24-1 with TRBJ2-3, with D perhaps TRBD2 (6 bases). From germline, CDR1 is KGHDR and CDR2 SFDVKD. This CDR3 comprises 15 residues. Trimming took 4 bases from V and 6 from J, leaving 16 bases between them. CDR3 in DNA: TGTGCCACCAGTGACCCGGGGACTTTGCATGATACGCAGTATTTT. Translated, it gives CATSDPGTLHDTQYF.

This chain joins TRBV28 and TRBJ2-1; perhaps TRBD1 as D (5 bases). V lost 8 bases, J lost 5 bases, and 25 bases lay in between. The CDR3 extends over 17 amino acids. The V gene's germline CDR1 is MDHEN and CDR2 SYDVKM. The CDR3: CASDPILKQGSDNEQFF. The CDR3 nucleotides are TGTGCCAGCGACCCGATACTAAAGCAGGGTTCTGACAATGAGCAGTTCTTC.

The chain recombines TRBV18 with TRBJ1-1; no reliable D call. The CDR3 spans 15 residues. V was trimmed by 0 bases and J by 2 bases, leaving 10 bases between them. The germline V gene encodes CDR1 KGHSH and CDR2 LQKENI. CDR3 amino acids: CASSPPNGGNTEAFF. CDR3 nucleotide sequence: TGTGCCAGCTCACCACCGAACGGAGGAAACACTGAAGCTTTCTTT.

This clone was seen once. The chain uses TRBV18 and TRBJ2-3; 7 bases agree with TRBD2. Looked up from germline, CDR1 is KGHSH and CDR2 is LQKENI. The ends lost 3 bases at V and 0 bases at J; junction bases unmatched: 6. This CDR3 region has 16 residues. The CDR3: CASSPYLGGSTDTQYF. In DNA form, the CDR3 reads TGTGCCAGCTCACCTTACCTGGGGGGGAGCACAGATACGCAGTATTTT.

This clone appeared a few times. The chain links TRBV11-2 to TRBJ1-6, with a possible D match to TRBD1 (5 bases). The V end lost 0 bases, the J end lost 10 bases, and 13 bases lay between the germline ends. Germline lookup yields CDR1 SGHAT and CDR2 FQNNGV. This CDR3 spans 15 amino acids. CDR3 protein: CASSLEGGGLSPLHF. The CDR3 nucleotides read TGTGCCAGCAGCTTAGAGGGGGGGGGTTTGTCACCCCTCCACTTT.

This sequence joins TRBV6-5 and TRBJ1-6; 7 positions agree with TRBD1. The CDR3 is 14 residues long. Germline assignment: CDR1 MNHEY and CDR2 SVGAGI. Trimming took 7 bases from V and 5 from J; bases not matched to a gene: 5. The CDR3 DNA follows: TGTGCCAGCAAAGAGGGACAGAATAATTCACCCCTCCACTTT. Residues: CASKEGQNNSPLHF.

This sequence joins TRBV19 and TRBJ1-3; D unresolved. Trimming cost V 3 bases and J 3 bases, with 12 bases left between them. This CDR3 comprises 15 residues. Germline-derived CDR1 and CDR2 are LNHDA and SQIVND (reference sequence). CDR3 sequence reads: CASSILSGFGNTIYF. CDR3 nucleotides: TGTGCCAGTAGTATTTTGTCGGGGTTTGGAAACACCATATATTTT.

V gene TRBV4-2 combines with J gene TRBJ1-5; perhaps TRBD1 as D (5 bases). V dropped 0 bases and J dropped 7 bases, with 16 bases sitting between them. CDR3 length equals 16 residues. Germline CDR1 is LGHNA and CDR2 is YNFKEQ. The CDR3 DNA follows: TGTGCCAGCAGCCAAGATAGGGGCAGGGTAAGGCAGCCCCAGCATTTT. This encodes CASSQDRGRVRQPQHF.

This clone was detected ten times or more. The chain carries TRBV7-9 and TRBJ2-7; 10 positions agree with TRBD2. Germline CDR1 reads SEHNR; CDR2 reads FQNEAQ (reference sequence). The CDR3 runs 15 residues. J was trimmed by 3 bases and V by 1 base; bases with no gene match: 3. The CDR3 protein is CASSLDGLAVYEQYF. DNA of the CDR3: TGTGCCAGCAGCTTAGATGGACTAGCGGTCTACGAGCAGTACTTC.

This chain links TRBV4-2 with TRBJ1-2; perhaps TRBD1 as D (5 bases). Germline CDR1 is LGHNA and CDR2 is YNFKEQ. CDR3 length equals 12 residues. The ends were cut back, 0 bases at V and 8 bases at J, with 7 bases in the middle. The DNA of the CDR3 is TGTGCCAGCAGCCAAGACAGGGTCGGCTACACCTTC. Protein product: CASSQDRVGYTF.

In DNA form, the CDR3 reads TGTGCCAGCAGTTTCCTGGGGGGGGCATACGAGCAGTACTTC. This translates into CASSFLGGAYEQYF. This chain joins TRBV27 and TRBJ2-7; the D gene is possibly TRBD2 (7 bases). Per the germline V gene, CDR1 is MNHEY and CDR2 is SMNVEV (reference sequence). Trimming took 3 bases from V and 4 from J, leaving 13 bases between them. The CDR3 runs to 14 residues.

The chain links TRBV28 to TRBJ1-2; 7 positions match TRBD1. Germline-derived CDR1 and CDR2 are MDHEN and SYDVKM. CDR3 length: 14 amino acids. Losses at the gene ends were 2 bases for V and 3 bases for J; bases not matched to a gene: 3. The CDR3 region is CASSLQGGYYGYTF. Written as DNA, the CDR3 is TGTGCCAGCAGTTTACAGGGGGGCTACTATGGCTACACCTTC.

The CDR3: CASKNGGDTGELFF. DNA for the CDR3: TGTGCCAGCAAAAACGGGGGGGATACCGGGGAGCTGTTTTTT. The V call is TRBV2, the J call TRBJ2-2; 8 nucleotides match TRBD2. Unmatched junction bases numbered 6, after V lost 7 bases and J lost 5 bases. The V gene's germline CDR1 is SNHLY and CDR2 FYNNEI. The CDR3 spans 14 residues.

The CDR3 reads CASSLVAGGANTGELFF. The CDR3 region has the DNA TGTGCCAGCAGCTTAGTGGCAGGGGGCGCGAACACCGGGGAGCTGTTTTTT. The gene calls are TRBV7-2 and TRBJ2-2, with 8 bases matching TRBD1. V dropped 1 base and J dropped 0; count of bases not matched to a gene: 4. This CDR3 is built from 17 residues. Germline CDR1 reads SGHTA; CDR2 reads FQGNSA.

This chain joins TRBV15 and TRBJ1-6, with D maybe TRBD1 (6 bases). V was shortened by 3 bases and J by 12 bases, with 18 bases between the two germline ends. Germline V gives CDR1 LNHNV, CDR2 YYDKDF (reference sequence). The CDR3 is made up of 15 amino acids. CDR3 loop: CATSRAGGGGVPLHF. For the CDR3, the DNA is TGTGCCACCAGCAGGGCCGGTGGAGGGGGGGTACCCCTCCACTTT. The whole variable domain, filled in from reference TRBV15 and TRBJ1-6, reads DAMVIQNPRYQVTQFGKPVTLSCSQTLNHNVMYWYQQKSSQAPKLLFHYYDKDFNNEADTPDNFQSRRPNTSFCFLDIRSPGLGDTAMYLCATSRAGGGGVPLHFGNGTRLTVT.

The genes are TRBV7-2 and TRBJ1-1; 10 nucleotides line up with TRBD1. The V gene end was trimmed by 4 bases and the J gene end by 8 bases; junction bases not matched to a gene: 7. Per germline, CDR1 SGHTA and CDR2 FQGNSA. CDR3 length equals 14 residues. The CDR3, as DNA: TGTGCCAGCAGCTCGCACCCGGGACAGGGGGAAGCTTTCTTT. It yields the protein CASSSHPGQGEAFF.

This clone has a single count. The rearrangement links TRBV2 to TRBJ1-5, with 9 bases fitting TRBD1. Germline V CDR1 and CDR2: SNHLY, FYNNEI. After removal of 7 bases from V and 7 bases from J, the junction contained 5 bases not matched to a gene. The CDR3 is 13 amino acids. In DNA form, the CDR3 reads TGTGCCAGCATCACGGACAGGGGACAGCCCCAGCATTTT. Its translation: CASITDRGQPQHF.

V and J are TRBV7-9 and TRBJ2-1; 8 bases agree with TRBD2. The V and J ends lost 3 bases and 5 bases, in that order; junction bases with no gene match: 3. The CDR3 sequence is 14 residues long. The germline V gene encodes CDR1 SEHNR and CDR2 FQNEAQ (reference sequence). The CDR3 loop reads CASSLSGGNNEQFF. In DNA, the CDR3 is TGTGCCAGCAGCTTGAGCGGGGGCAACAATGAGCAGTTCTTC.

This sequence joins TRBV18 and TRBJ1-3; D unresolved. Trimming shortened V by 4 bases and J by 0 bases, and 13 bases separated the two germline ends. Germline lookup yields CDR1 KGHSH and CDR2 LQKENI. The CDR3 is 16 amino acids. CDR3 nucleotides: TGTGCCAGCTCACATAGCCCGGGGAGCTCTGGAAACACCATATATTTT. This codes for CASSHSPGSSGNTIYF.

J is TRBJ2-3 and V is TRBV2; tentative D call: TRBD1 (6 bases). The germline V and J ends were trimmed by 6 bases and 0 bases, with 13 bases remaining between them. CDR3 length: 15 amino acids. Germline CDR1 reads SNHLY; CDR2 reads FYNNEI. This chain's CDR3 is CASSPGTSSTDTQYF. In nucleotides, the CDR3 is TGTGCCAGCAGCCCCGGGACATCTAGCACAGATACGCAGTATTTT.

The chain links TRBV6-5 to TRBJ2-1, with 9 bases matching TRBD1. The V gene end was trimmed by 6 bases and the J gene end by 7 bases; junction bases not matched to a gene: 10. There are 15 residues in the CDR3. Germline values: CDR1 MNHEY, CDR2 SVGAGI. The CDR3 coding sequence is TGTGCCAGCAGCAGCCGTGGACAGGGGCAAAATGAGCAGTTCTTC. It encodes CASSSRGQGQNEQFF.

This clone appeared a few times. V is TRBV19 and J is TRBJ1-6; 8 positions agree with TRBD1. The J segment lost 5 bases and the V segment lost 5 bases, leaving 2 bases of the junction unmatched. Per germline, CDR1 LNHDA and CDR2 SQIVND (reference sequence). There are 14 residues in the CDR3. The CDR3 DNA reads TGTGCCAGTAGTGAGACAGGGGATAATTCACCCCTCCACTTT. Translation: CASSETGDNSPLHF.

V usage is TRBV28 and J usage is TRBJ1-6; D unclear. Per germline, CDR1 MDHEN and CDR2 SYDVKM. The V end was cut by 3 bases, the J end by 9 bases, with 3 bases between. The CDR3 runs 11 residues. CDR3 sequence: CASSFSSPLHF. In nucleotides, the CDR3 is TGTGCCAGCAGTTTCTCTTCACCCCTCCACTTT.

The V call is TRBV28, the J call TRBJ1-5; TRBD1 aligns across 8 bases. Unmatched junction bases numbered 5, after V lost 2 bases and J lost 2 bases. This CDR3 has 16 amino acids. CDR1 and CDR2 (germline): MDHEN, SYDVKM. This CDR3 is CASSLNRGIGNQPQHF. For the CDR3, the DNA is TGTGCCAGCAGTTTAAACAGGGGGATTGGCAATCAGCCCCAGCATTTT.

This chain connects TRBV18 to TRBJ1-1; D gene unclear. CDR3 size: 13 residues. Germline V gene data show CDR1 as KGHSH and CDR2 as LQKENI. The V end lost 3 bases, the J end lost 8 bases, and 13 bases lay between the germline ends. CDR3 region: CASSPTSPREAFF. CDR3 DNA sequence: TGTGCCAGCTCACCCACCTCGCCCAGGGAAGCTTTCTTT.

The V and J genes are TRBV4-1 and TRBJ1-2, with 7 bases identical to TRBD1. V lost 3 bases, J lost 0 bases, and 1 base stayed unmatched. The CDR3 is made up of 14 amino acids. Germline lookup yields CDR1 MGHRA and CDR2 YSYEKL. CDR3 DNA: TGCGCCAGCAGCCATGACAGGGCTAACTATGGCTACACCTTC. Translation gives CASSHDRANYGYTF.

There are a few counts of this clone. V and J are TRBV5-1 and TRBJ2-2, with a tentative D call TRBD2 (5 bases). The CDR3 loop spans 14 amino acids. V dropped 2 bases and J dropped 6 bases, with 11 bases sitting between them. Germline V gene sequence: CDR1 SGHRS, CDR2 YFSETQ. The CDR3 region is CASSFPSPPGELFF. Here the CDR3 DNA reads TGCGCCAGCAGCTTTCCTAGCCCCCCCGGGGAGCTGTTTTTT.

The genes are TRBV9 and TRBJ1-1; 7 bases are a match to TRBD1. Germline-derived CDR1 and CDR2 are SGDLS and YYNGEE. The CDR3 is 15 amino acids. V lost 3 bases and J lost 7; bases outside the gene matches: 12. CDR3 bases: TGTGCCAGCAGCGGAACGACAGGGAATCTGGATGAAGCTTTCTTT. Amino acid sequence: CASSGTTGNLDEAFF. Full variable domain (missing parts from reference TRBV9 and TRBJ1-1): DSGVTQTPKHLITATGQRVTLRCSPRSGDLSVYWYQQSLDQGLQFLIQYYNGEERAKGNILERFSAQQFPDLHSELNLSSLELGDSALYFCASSGTTGNLDEAFFGQGTRLTVV.